One and the same sample provided the 14 T cell receptor beta chains below, sequenced in a study of cytomegalovirus exposure and HLA in healthy donors. Vbeta (60) and Jbeta (13) primers were used in the PCR. Some clones are missing from TCRdb's copy, which holds only in-frame ones; the method was immunoSEQ multiplex PCR. Of approximately 190,000 clones listed, 80% to 85% are singletons. The sequenced material came from PBMCs. The receptors here all came from a man between 35 and 55 years old in good health and CMV-seropositive.

The J gene is TRBJ2-5, the V gene TRBV14, with 7 bases fitting TRBD2. Losses at the gene ends were 0 bases for V and 3 bases for J; bases not matched to a gene: 7. Germline assignment: CDR1 SGHDN and CDR2 FVKESK. This CDR3 is built from 16 residues. This CDR3 reads CASSQDGLGGEETQYF. As DNA, the CDR3 is TGTGCCAGCAGCCAAGACGGACTTGGGGGGGAAGAGACCCAGTACTTC.

J is TRBJ2-5 and V is TRBV27, with 7 bases aligning to TRBD1. The V gene end was trimmed by 6 bases and the J gene end by 5 bases; junction bases not matched to a gene: 6. CDR3 size: 13 residues. CDR1 is MNHEY, CDR2 SMNVEV, per germline (reference sequence). CDR3 amino acids: CASRNRGRETQYF. CDR3 DNA: TGTGCCAGCAGGAACAGGGGTCGGGAGACCCAGTACTTC.

The V call is TRBV4-3, the J call TRBJ1-2, with a tentative D call TRBD1 (5 bases). The germline gives CDR1 LGHNA, CDR2 YSLEER. V shed 0 bases and J shed 2 bases, with 13 bases lying between them. The CDR3 extends over 16 amino acids. The CDR3 DNA follows: TGCGCCAGCAGCCAAGATGGGGAGGGGTTGAACTATGGCTACACCTTC. Amino acids: CASSQDGEGLNYGYTF.

The chain uses TRBV27 and TRBJ2-1; the D gene is possibly TRBD1 (6 bases). The germline CDR1 and CDR2 sequences are MNHEY and SMNVEV (reference sequence). Trimming pared 0 bases from V and 2 bases from J, leaving 20 bases between. This CDR3 has 19 residues. CDR3: CASSLSPRPGALTYNEQFF. The CDR3 DNA follows: TGTGCCAGCAGTTTATCTCCCAGACCAGGGGCCCTGACCTACAATGAGCAGTTCTTC.

For this clone: Compared with germline, one end of the junction differs, possibly owing to a read error. The CDR3 DNA follows: TGCGCCAGCAGTCTATTCTTGGGACTAGCGGGGGGAGTTGGGGAGTACTTT. The encoded protein is CASSLFLGLAGGVGEYF. The chain recombines TRBV10-2 with TRBJ2-7; 15 bases fit TRBD2. This CDR3 comprises 17 residues. Germline assignment: CDR1 WSHSY and CDR2 SAAADI.

In DNA form, the CDR3 reads TGTGCCAGCAGCCATAGCGGGGGGAATGAGCAGTTCTTC. Translated: CASSHSGGNEQFF. J is TRBJ2-1 and V is TRBV7-6, with 10 bases lining up with TRBD2. Germline-derived CDR1 and CDR2 are SGHVS and FNYEAQ. The CDR3 is made up of 13 amino acids. The ends lost 5 bases at V and 7 bases at J; junction bases unmatched: 2.

J is TRBJ2-6 and V is TRBV6-5, with TRBD2 identical over 7 bases. J lost 3 bases, V lost 0 bases, and 2 bases had no gene match. Germline loops: CDR1 MNHEY, CDR2 SVGAGI. The CDR3 is 16 amino acids. The CDR3 here is CASSYSTGGGANVLTF. The CDR3 DNA follows: TGTGCCAGCAGTTACTCAACGGGAGGTGGGGCCAACGTCCTGACTTTC.

The rearrangement uses TRBV19 and TRBJ2-6; D possibly corresponds to TRBD2 (5 bases). Germline CDR1 is LNHDA and CDR2 is SQIVND (reference sequence). The CDR3 extends over 17 amino acids. Trimming shortened V by 3 bases and J by 2 bases, and 14 bases separated the two germline ends. CDR3 DNA sequence: TGTGCCAGTAGTATCCGGGGAAGCGGTCCTGGGGCCAACGTCCTGACTTTC. The encoded protein is CASSIRGSGPGANVLTF.

The table lists this clone with a count of one. This chain connects TRBV6-5 to TRBJ2-6; no firm D call. In germline, CDR1 is MNHEY, CDR2 SVGAGI. The CDR3 spans 14 residues. V was cut by 3 bases and J by 2 bases, with 5 bases left in between. The CDR3 sequence is CASSYAAGANVLTF. The CDR3 coding sequence is TGTGCCAGCAGTTATGCAGCTGGGGCCAACGTCCTGACTTTC.

The gene calls are TRBV19 and TRBJ1-1; D is undetermined. Per the germline V gene, CDR1 is LNHDA and CDR2 is SQIVND (reference sequence). Trimming cost V 1 base and J 6 bases, with 9 bases left between them. The CDR3 loop spans 13 amino acids. The CDR3 bases are TGTGCCAGTAGTATAGGGTCAGGCGCTGAAGCTTTCTTT. It translates to CASSIGSGAEAFF.

This clone was detected only once. Other DNA sequences in the sample encode the same CDR3. The chain combines TRBV4-3 with TRBJ2-3; D perhaps matches TRBD2 (6 bases). V was cut by 0 bases and J by 3 bases, with 13 bases left in between. Per the germline V gene, CDR1 is LGHNA and CDR2 is YSLEER. The length of the CDR3 is 16 residues. CDR3 amino acids: CASSQDPGLATDTQYF. The CDR3 DNA is TGCGCCAGCAGCCAAGATCCGGGACTGGCAACAGATACGCAGTATTTT.

The sample holds a few counts of this clone. The gene calls are TRBV27 and TRBJ1-1; D gene ambiguous. CDR3 size: 13 residues. The V and J ends lost 4 bases and 1 base respectively, with 7 bases between them. Germline V gene sequence: CDR1 MNHEY, CDR2 SMNVEV (reference sequence). The CDR3 spells CASSSDTNTEAFF. The CDR3 bases are TGTGCCAGCAGTTCAGACACGAACACTGAAGCTTTCTTT.

The chain combines TRBV25-1 with TRBJ1-1; TRBD1 agrees at 9 bases. Germline CDR1 is MGHDK and CDR2 is SYGVNS. The CDR3 contains 15 residues. V lost 4 bases and J lost 6; bases outside the gene matches: 9. CDR3 sequence reads: CASSVESRTGAEAFF. CDR3 nucleotide sequence: TGTGCCAGCAGTGTCGAATCGCGGACAGGGGCTGAAGCTTTCTTT.

This clone has only one observation. The chain has TRBV7-3 and TRBJ2-6, with D unresolved. V shed 5 bases and J shed 0 bases, with 17 bases lying between them. This CDR3 has 18 amino acids. The germline CDR1 and CDR2 sequences are SGHTA and FQGTGA. The CDR3 loop reads CASSGQTPLGSGANVLTF. CDR3 bases: TGTGCCAGCAGCGGTCAGACTCCGCTGGGCTCTGGGGCCAACGTCCTGACTTTC.